This note documents a single T cell receptor (beta chain) sequence. The sample belongs to a study of OX40 agonist ivuxolimab in advanced cancers. Study information: Dosing consisted of intravenous ivuxolimab at 0.01 to 10 mg/kg every 2 weeks. Head and neck, renal cell, melanoma or hepatocellular carcinoma were the cancers that dose-escalation patients had.

Germline CDR1 SEHNR, CDR2 FQNEAQ (reference sequence). Between the trimmed V and J ends, which lost 5 bases and 0 bases, there was a span of 13 bases. The CDR3 is made up of 15 amino acids. Data came from immunoSEQ multiplex PCR; TCRdb stores just in-frame clones and leaves some out. The sample has more than 9,500 clones, over 75% seen once. Blood specimens came from baseline, cycle 4 day 1, and cycle 7 day 1. The starting material was CD4+ or CD8+ T cells sorted from blood, obtained in a trial of the OX40 agonist ivuxolimab. The clonotype originates from an adult with an advanced solid tumor such as melanoma, head and neck, liver or kidney cancer. This chain uses TRBV7-9 with TRBJ1-2; D may be TRBD1 (5 bases). CDR3 DNA sequence: TGTGCCAGCAGCCCGGGACTTTTAGCTAACTATGGCTACACCTTC. Its protein product is CASSPGLLANYGYTF.